This T cell receptor beta chain was sequenced during a study of blood T cells in healthy people across ages. Concerning this clonotype itself: Its specificity is not known.

Primed by a sample-barcoded 5' primer and a J-beta primer mix, a second PCR proceeded for 7 to 11 cycles. TCRdb analysed the 5' RACE reads with MiXCR anew, one entry per CDR3 protein. There are 600,000 to 650,000 distinct CDR3 sequences in the sample; 58% occur only once, and 30% to 45% lies in the top ten. Broader study findings: Age brought a roughly linear fall in TCR beta diversity measured per million T cells.

Deletions cut 2 bases from V and 2 bases from J, with 8 bases between. Germline CDR1 reads SNHLY; CDR2 reads FYNNEI. The CDR3 sequence is 14 residues long. This clonotype originated in a man in his 60s in good health. The chain employs TRBV2 and TRBJ2-3; D gene unclear. Source material: blood. CDR3 in DNA: TGTGCCAGCAGTGAAAGTTTAACCACAGATACGCAGTATTTT. Translating gives CASSESLTTDTQYF.